This T cell receptor beta chain was observed in a study of beta chain features in type 1 diabetes (dated 2018 in TCRdb). With regard to the full study: Mean age, gender distribution, total cell number and subset yield did not differ between patients and healthy donors. In the study, TCRB repertoires of sorted circulating CD4+ T cell subsets from recently diagnosed type 1 diabetes patients were compared with those of matched healthy donors. Whereas all 30 or so donors provided naive and central memory subsets, regulatory and stem cell-like memory subsets were isolated from just 8 patients and roughly eight healthy donors. A total of 90 million to 120 million sorted cells were examined across all samples, and a strong correlation was observed between cell number per subset and RNA yield.

This clone was seen a handful of times. What this receptor recognizes is not known. Within one base of it there is no much larger clone, and no base qualities were kept. The CDR3 contains 15 residues, cysteine and phenylalanine counted. Only CDR3 DNA is held: 45 bases, read in frame from base 1. For CDR1 and CDR2, the germline V gene lists LGHNA and YNFKEQ. Relative to germline, V is missing 1 base and J is missing 6 bases, with 6 bases of the junction outside any gene match. The entire isolated RNA was reverse transcribed using the High Capacity cDNA Reverse Transcription Kit, and thus expressed TCRB transcripts were sequenced. Deep immunoSEQ sequencing was applied to naive, central memory and regulatory T cell samples, giving an average of about 3.57 million total reads per sample. Sorted cells were lysed in RLT buffer and RNA was extracted with DNase-treated RNeasy Micro or Mini kits, depending on cell number. Each cell subset was processed separately to prevent cross-contamination, with patient and healthy donor samples processed together. The immunoSEQ multiplex PCR was used to amplify TCRB sequences from cDNA, yielding 87-bp fragments that span the CDR3 region. Sequencing of the amplicons was performed on the Illumina HiSeq platform. The authors processed their data as follows. Synthetic template baselines were used to correct PCR bias computationally, reads within Hamming distance 2 were collapsed together, and singletons that could not be merged were discarded. By aligning reads against IMGT, V, D and J genes, CDR3 length, and insertions or deletions at six rearrangement sites were assigned. Within each subset, clonotype counts were normalized to the number of sorted cells before true diversity and Gini coefficients were calculated with the tcR R package. The overlap coefficient, calculated on TCRB nucleotide sequences, was used to measure repertoire sharing. Out-of-frame TCRB sequences from naive cells were analyzed as a proxy for the pre-selection repertoire. TCRdb obtained this table from immuneACCESS and retained in-frame rearrangements with V and J assigned. These tables miss some clones; where compared with another copy, unresolved V genes account for less than half of the shortfall, and the remainder is unexplained. That table gives V, J and clone size, and the DNA gave D and trimming. Present in this sample are roughly 380,000 clones, about 18% of which were seen just once. 0.044% of the sample is held by the ten biggest clonotypes.

From each donor, a single peripheral blood sample of 100 to 150 mL on average was drawn into heparinised tubes. A BD FACSAria II was used to sort naive, central memory, regulatory and stem cell-like memory CD4+ T cells with a panel that included CD45RO, CCR7, CD25, CD127, CD95 and CD27. Purity was above 95% for every sorted population. PBMCs were separated immediately by Lymphoprep density gradient centrifugation and were stained directly, without being cultured. Samples were stained and sorted in pairs, with one healthy donor and one patient per experiment, so that batch effects were minimized. Paper-wide results and their limitations: A moderate but significant shortening of TCRB CDR3 length was observed in type 1 diabetes patients in all four CD4+ subsets. Naive, central memory and regulatory TCRB repertoires appeared more similar among patients than among healthy donors. Because small numbers of individuals were included in the HLA sub-analyses, any influence of HLA type on TCRB rearrangement was left unresolved. Because cDNA was sequenced instead of genomic DNA, highly expressing activated cells could be over-represented, though the groups showed no difference in activation or CD3 levels. Shorter templates might have been favored by PCR, but patient and control samples were amplified and corrected together, so both groups would have been affected equally by any skew. At VDJ recombination sites, type 1 diabetes patients had fewer insertions and more deleted nucleotides, which implies abnormalities in thymic rearrangement.

The V and J genes are TRBV4-2 and TRBJ2-1, with 7 bases aligning to TRBD2. The sequencing sample was made of naive CD4+ T cells from blood. The cell subset or site label, as the study defines it: true naive CD4+ T cells. This TCR came from a young woman in good health. The DNA is TGTGCCAGCAGCCAAGGGTCAGCGGGACTCAATGAGCAGTTCTTC. Translated, it reads CASSQGSAGLNEQFF.